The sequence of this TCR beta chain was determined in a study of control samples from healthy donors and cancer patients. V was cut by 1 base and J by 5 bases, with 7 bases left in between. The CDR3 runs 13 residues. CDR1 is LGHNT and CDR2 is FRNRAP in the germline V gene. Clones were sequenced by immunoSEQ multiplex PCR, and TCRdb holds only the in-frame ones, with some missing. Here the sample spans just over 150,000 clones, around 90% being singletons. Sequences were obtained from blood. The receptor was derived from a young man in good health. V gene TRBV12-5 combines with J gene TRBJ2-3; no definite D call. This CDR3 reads CASGLAARDTQYF. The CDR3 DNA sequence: TGTGCTAGTGGTTTGGCAGCGAGAGATACGCAGTATTTT. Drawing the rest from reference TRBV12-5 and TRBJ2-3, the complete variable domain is DARVTQTPRHKVTEMGQEVTMRCQPILGHNTVFWYRQTMMQGLELLAYFRNRAPLDDSGMPKDRFSAEMPDATLATLKIQPSEPRDSAVYFCASGLAARDTQYFGPGTRLTVL.